This TCR beta chain stems from a study of regulatory T cells in long-lasting Graves disease. CDR3 size: 16 residues. The V segment lost 5 bases and the J segment 9 bases; nucleotides outside the gene matches: 13. Assembly of TCR beta libraries relied on iRepertoire HTBI primers together with Arm-PCR of CDR3 regions. In the source study's methods: Looking across samples, the authors found 62 TRBV and approximately 13 TRBJ segments. TCRdb recomputed calls from the multiplex PCR reads with MiXCR, one row per CDR3 protein. These V and J calls derive from TCRdb rather than the authors' analysis. Of roughly 610,000 distinct CDR3 sequences listed, roughly 16% are singletons. Time point meaning: newly diagnosed GD, antithyroid drugs for less than 3 months. Researchers made the TCR library from RNA that was extracted from PBMCs. The data also belong to a second study, concerning T cells in Graves' hyperthyroidism and ophthalmopathy. According to that study: Uncontrolled infection, other autoimmune disease, pregnancy or lactation disqualified patients from enrolment. During a first-round RT-PCR of the TCR CDR3, the HTBI primer set was used. Through a model of 13 V-J features, ophthalmopathy was separated from stable hyperthyroidism.

The sequence was obtained from a man between 18 and 29 years old with Graves disease. This specimen consisted of peripheral blood mononuclear cells (PBMCs), obtained at new diagnosis, from a patient treated with antithyroid drugs. This rearrangement joins TRBV12-3 or TRBV12-4 to TRBJ1-5, with 10 bases aligning to TRBD1. CDR3 protein: CASSRTTGGLSAPQHF. In nucleotides, the CDR3 is TGTGCCAGCAGTCGTACGACAGGGGGCCTTTCCGCGCCCCAGCATTTT.